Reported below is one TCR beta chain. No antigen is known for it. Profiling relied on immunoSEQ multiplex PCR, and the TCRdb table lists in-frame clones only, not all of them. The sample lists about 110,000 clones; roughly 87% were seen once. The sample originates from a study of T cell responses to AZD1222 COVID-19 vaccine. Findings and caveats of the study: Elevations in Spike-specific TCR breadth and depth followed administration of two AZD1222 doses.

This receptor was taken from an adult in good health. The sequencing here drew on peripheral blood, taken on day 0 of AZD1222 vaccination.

CDR3 sequence: CASSDPKGGRGYTF. CDR3 bases: TGTGCCAGCAGTGACCCCAAGGGGGGTCGTGGCTACACCTTC. V gene TRBV6-2 or TRBV6-3 combines with J gene TRBJ1-2; D is perhaps TRBD1 (6 bases). CDR1 and CDR2 from the germline V gene are MNHEY and SVGEGT. The length of the CDR3 is 14 residues. V was clipped by 5 bases and J by 7 bases, with 17 bases between them.